The rows below give T cell receptor beta chains drawn from one sample of a study of T cells in tuberculosis. Using immunoSEQ multiplex PCR, the repertoire was profiled, and TCRdb retains in-frame clones only, with some absent. The table has some 31,000 clones, roughly 96% seen once. Sequences were obtained from PBMCs. The source is a donor aged 10 to 29 with latent tuberculosis or without tuberculosis infection. Each CDR3 is given with its conserved first and last residue. D genes are given only for firm matches. Where a row states a size, it is once, few, many or the class of an expanded clone; other rows omit it.

TRBV6-4	TRBJ1-2	TRBD1	.	TGTGCCAGCAAAGAAACAGGGGTGGCCGATGGTGGCTACACCTTC	CASKETGVADGGYTF
TRBV5-4	TRBJ1-6	.	.	TGTGCCAGCAGCTTGTCAGGGTTCTATAATTCACCCCTCCACTTT	CASSLSGFYNSPLHF
TRBV12-5	TRBJ2-7	TRBD1	few	TGTGCTAGTGGTTTGAGGACAGGGGGCGAGTCCTACGAGCAGTACTTC	CASGLRTGGESYEQYF
TRBV7-2	TRBJ2-7	.	.	TGTGCCAGCAGCTGGGGGGCCTACGAGCAGTACTTC	CASSWGAYEQYF
TRBV2	TRBJ1-5	.	.	TGTGCCAGCAGTGAATGGGGCGTTGGCAATCAGCCCCAGCATTTT	CASSEWGVGNQPQHF
TRBV18	TRBJ1-2	TRBD1	.	TGTGCCAGCTCACAGGTGACAGGGGGATTTTATGGCTACACCTTC	CASSQVTGGFYGYTF
TRBV14	TRBJ2-3	.	.	TGTGCCAGCAGCCCACGCGGCGTCCCAGATACGCAGTATTTT	CASSPRGVPDTQYF
TRBV5-4	TRBJ2-5	.	.	TGTGCCAGCAGCTCCCGGGTGGGAGAGACCCAGTACTTC	CASSSRVGETQYF
TRBV7-3	TRBJ2-2	.	.	TGTGCCAGCAGCTTATCACTAGTTCGTTCAAACACCGGGGAGCTGTTTTTT	CASSLSLVRSNTGELFF
TRBV30	TRBJ2-1	TRBD1	.	TGTGCCTGGAGTAACAGGGGGCCCAATGAGCAGTTCTTC	CAWSNRGPNEQFF
TRBV7-2	TRBJ2-1	TRBD2	.	TGTGCCAGCAGCTCCGCGGGACTAGCCGGCAATGAGCAGTTCTTC	CASSSAGLAGNEQFF
TRBV10-3	TRBJ1-6	.	.	TGTGCCATCAGTGAGAATCTAGATTCACCCCTCCACTTT	CAISENLDSPLHF